These 28 T cell receptor beta chains originate from one sample sequenced in a study of STAT5B mutations in CD4+ large granular lymphocyte leukemia. Here immunoSEQ multiplex PCR was the method, and the copy in TCRdb shows in-frame clones only, minus some. The sample holds about 32,000 clones, 85% seen once. The specimen was CD4+ T cells from blood buffy coats. These receptors came from a human donor in good health.

This clone was recorded a few times. The V gene is TRBV10-2, the J gene TRBJ2-7, with a weak D call TRBD2 (6 bases). CDR1 is WSHSY and CDR2 is SAAADI in the germline V gene. The CDR3 runs to 11 residues. V dropped 6 bases and J dropped 3 bases, with 6 bases sitting between them. The CDR3: CASSGSYEQYF. The CDR3 DNA is TGCGCCAGCAGCGGGAGCTACGAGCAGTACTTC.

This clone was counted a single time. This chain links TRBV4-2 with TRBJ2-7; D gene ambiguous. The CDR3 loop spans 15 amino acids. From germline, CDR1 is LGHNA and CDR2 YNFKEQ. Trimming stripped 0 bases from V and 4 bases from J, with 13 bases between. The CDR3 DNA reads as TGTGCCAGCAGCCAAGATCTAGTGGGCGGATACGAGCAGTACTTC. Protein sequence: CASSQDLVGGYEQYF.

The rearrangement links TRBV10-3 to TRBJ1-1, with D uncertain. This CDR3 is 14 amino acids long. The germline gives CDR1 ENHRY, CDR2 SYGVKD. V was clipped by 2 bases and J by 1 base, with 8 bases between them. The CDR3 protein is CAISEGSGNTEAFF. In DNA form, the CDR3 reads TGTGCCATCAGTGAGGGCTCAGGGAACACTGAAGCTTTCTTT.

The chain joins TRBV11-3 to TRBJ2-3; the D is unclear. CDR3 length equals 12 residues. Between the trimmed V and J ends, which lost 6 bases and 0 bases, there was a span of 4 bases. Per the germline V gene, CDR1 is SGHNT and CDR2 is YENEEA. The CDR3 DNA sequence: TGTGCCAGCAGTCGTAGCACAGATACGCAGTATTTT. Its translation is CASSRSTDTQYF.

This chain joins TRBV7-9 and TRBJ1-1; tentative D call: TRBD1 (5 bases). Trimming stripped 5 bases from V and 4 bases from J, with 14 bases between. The CDR3 is 14 amino acids. Germline CDR1 and CDR2: SEHNR and FQNEAQ (reference sequence). The chain's CDR3 is CASSHGTSRTEAFF. CDR3 nucleotide sequence: TGTGCCAGCAGCCACGGGACTTCTCGCACTGAAGCTTTCTTT.

V and J are TRBV30 and TRBJ2-7; TRBD1 might be the D (5 bases). The V end was cut by 2 bases, the J end by 4 bases, with 15 bases between. CDR1 is GTSNPN and CDR2 is SVGIG in the germline V gene (reference sequence). The CDR3 extends over 14 amino acids. The CDR3 DNA reads as TGTGCCTGGAGTCCGCAGGGTGAGCCTTACGAGCAGTACTTC. This translates into CAWSPQGEPYEQYF.

This chain uses TRBV28 with TRBJ1-2; no clear D gene. V was pared by 5 bases and J by 9 bases, with 16 bases between. Germline CDR1 MDHEN, CDR2 SYDVKM. The CDR3 runs 13 residues. This CDR3 is CASSLPILTSYTF. The CDR3 DNA is TGTGCCAGCAGTCTACCAATTTTGACGAGCTACACCTTC.

This clone has more than one count but fewer than ten. The chain recombines TRBV7-9 with TRBJ2-7; D is undetermined. CDR1 SEHNR and CDR2 FQNEAQ come from the germline V gene (reference sequence). CDR3 length equals 15 residues. V was pared by 0 bases and J by 7 bases, with 16 bases between. The CDR3 DNA reads TGTGCCAGCAGCTTAGCGGGTGGGAATCCTGGGGAGCAGTACTTC. Its translation is CASSLAGGNPGEQYF. Full variable domain (rest looked up from reference TRBV7-9 and TRBJ2-7): DTGVSQNPRHKITKRGQNVTFRCDPISEHNRLYWYRQTLGQGPEFLTYFQNEAQLEKSRLLSDRFSAERPKGSFSTLEIQRTEQGDSAMYLCASSLAGGNPGEQYFGPGTRLTVT.

This clone was observed a single time. At one end, the junction sequence differs from germline, possibly due to a read error. This same CDR3 is encoded by further DNA sequences in the sample. V and J are TRBV30 and TRBJ2-2; 7 bases map to TRBD2. CDR1 is GTSNPN, CDR2 SVGIG, per germline (reference sequence). CDR3 length: 13 residues. Here the CDR3 DNA reads TGTGCCTGGAGTGTCCGACTAGCCGGAGAGCTGTTTTTT. Amino acid sequence: CAWSVRLAGELFF.

The V gene is TRBV11-3, the J gene TRBJ2-6, with D hard to call. V dropped 5 bases and J dropped 0 bases, with 5 bases sitting between them. Germline assignment: CDR1 SGHNT and CDR2 YENEEA. The CDR3 is made up of 14 amino acids. The CDR3 sequence: CASSPNSGANVLTF. The DNA of the CDR3 is TGTGCCAGCAGCCCGAACTCTGGGGCCAACGTCCTGACTTTC. The variable domain in full, with the rest retrieved from reference TRBV11-3 and TRBJ2-6, is EAGVVQSPRYKIIEKKQPVAFWCNPISGHNTLYWYLQNLGQGPELLIRYENEEAVDDSQLPKDRFSAERLKGVDSTLKIQPAELGDSAVYLCASSPNSGANVLTFGAGSRLTVL.

V is TRBV28 and J is TRBJ2-7; tentative D call: TRBD1 (7 bases). The V gene lost 6 bases and the J gene lost 4 bases, with 16 bases spanning the gap. Germline V gene sequence: CDR1 MDHEN, CDR2 SYDVKM. This CDR3 has 14 amino acids. In DNA, the CDR3 is TGTGCCAGCAGCAGGGGGGACTTCACTTACGAGCAGTACTTC. Amino acid sequence: CASSRGDFTYEQYF.

V and J are TRBV14 and TRBJ1-1, with D unclear. CDR3 length: 14 amino acids. V lost 1 base, J lost 2 bases, and 8 bases lay in between. Germline V gene sequence: CDR1 SGHDN, CDR2 FVKESK. The CDR3 DNA is TGTGCCAGCAGCCAAGTCGGCACCAACACTGAAGCTTTCTTT. Translated, it gives CASSQVGTNTEAFF.

J is TRBJ2-7 and V is TRBV9; D is unresolved. Germline V CDR1 and CDR2: SGDLS, YYNGEE. Trimming stripped 2 bases from V and 2 bases from J, with 14 bases between. CDR3 size: 15 residues. The CDR3 reads CASSVSPINPYEQYF. The CDR3 DNA reads as TGTGCCAGCAGCGTCAGCCCGATTAATCCCTACGAGCAGTACTTC. The full variable domain, completed using reference TRBV9 and TRBJ2-7, is DSGVTQTPKHLITATGQRVTLRCSPRSGDLSVYWYQQSLDQGLQFLIQYYNGEERAKGNILERFSAQQFPDLHSELNLSSLELGDSALYFCASSVSPINPYEQYFGPGTRLTVT.

CDR3 residues: CASSPRYYEQYF. The CDR3 coding sequence is TGTGCCAGCTCACCCCGATACTACGAGCAGTACTTC. The rearrangement links TRBV18 to TRBJ2-7, with D unresolved. The CDR3 has 12 residues. Germline CDR1 KGHSH, CDR2 LQKENI. V lost 3 bases, J lost 3 bases, and 6 bases lay in between.

V and J are TRBV4-1 and TRBJ2-4; 10 bases line up with TRBD2. The V and J ends lost 3 bases and 2 bases, in that order; junction bases with no gene match: 10. This CDR3 region has 18 residues. Germline CDR1 and CDR2: MGHRA and YSYEKL. Written as DNA, the CDR3 is TGCGCCAGCAGCCACATCCTTAAGCGGGAGGGCCCCAAAAACATTCAGTACTTC. This translates into CASSHILKREGPKNIQYF.

In this sample, this clone turned up once. The rearrangement joins TRBV6-1 to TRBJ2-5, with D perhaps being TRBD1 or TRBD2 (5 bases each). From germline, CDR1 is MNHNS and CDR2 SASEGT. The CDR3 spans 15 residues. V was cut by 4 bases and J by 1 base, with 13 bases left in between. The CDR3 region is CASSAGTIAQETQYF. The CDR3, as DNA: TGTGCCAGCAGTGCAGGGACCATAGCCCAAGAGACCCAGTACTTC.

This clone was seen once. This chain uses TRBV27 with TRBJ2-3, with D perhaps TRBD1 (8 bases). This CDR3 comprises 17 residues. Trimming stripped 3 bases from V and 4 bases from J, with 20 bases between. CDR1 MNHEY and CDR2 SMNVEV come from the germline V gene (reference sequence). The DNA of the CDR3 is TGTGCCAGCAGTTTGAAACAGGGGGGACTATTCGCAGATACGCAGTATTTT. This translates into CASSLKQGGLFADTQYF.

The chain joins TRBV30 to TRBJ2-7; D might be TRBD1 (6 bases). Deletions cut 2 bases from V and 6 bases from J, with 8 bases between. The CDR3 is 11 residues long. Germline lookup yields CDR1 GTSNPN and CDR2 SVGIG (reference sequence). The CDR3 DNA sequence: TGTGCCTGGAGTTTCAGGGGCGAGCAGTACTTC. Translating it yields CAWSFRGEQYF.

The CDR3 sequence: CSALRTGEAFF. In DNA form, the CDR3 reads TGCAGCGCCCTTCGAACCGGGGAAGCTTTCTTT. The chain is built from TRBV29-1 and TRBJ1-1; D unclear. V was cut by 7 bases and J by 8 bases, with 14 bases left in between. The CDR3 length is 11 residues. Germline CDR1 is SQVTM and CDR2 is ANQGSEA.

As DNA, the CDR3 is TGTGCCAGCTCAGGAAACACCATATATTTT. It encodes CASSGNTIYF. This rearrangement joins TRBV7-8 to TRBJ1-3; no firm D call. Germline V gene data show CDR1 as SGHVS and CDR2 as FQNEAQ. This CDR3 region has 10 residues. Trimming pared 8 bases from V and 4 bases from J, leaving 3 bases between.

The V gene is TRBV30, the J gene TRBJ1-6; D not resolved. V lost 0 bases to trimming and J lost 7 bases, with 22 bases between them. There are 18 residues in the CDR3. Germline values: CDR1 GTSNPN, CDR2 SVGIG (reference sequence). The DNA for the CDR3 is TGTGCCTGGAGTGTAGCCTTCAATTTCTACGGGGAAAATTCACCCCTCCACTTT. It yields the protein CAWSVAFNFYGENSPLHF.

This rearrangement joins TRBV4-1 to TRBJ2-7; D gene ambiguous. In germline, CDR1 is MGHRA, CDR2 YSYEKL. Trimming took off 1 base at V and 2 bases at J, with 9 bases between the two ends. CDR3 size: 14 residues. The CDR3 protein is CASSQGSLAYEQYF. The CDR3 coding sequence is TGCGCCAGCAGCCAAGGAAGTCTGGCCTACGAGCAGTACTTC.

The chain is built from TRBV5-4 and TRBJ1-4, with TRBD1 matching over 9 bases. V shed 2 bases and J 3 bases; nucleotides not matched to a gene: 2. CDR3 length: 15 amino acids. The V gene's germline CDR1 is SGHNT and CDR2 YYREEE (reference sequence). The CDR3 DNA sequence: TGTGCCAGCAGCTTAACAGGGGGCTCTAATGAAAAACTGTTTTTT. It is translated as CASSLTGGSNEKLFF. The variable domain in full, with the rest retrieved from reference TRBV5-4 and TRBJ1-4, is ETGVTQSPTHLIKTRGQQVTLRCSSQSGHNTVSWYQQALGQGPQFIFQYYREEENGRGNFPPRFSGLQFPNYSSELNVNALELDDSALYLCASSLTGGSNEKLFFGSGTQLSVL.

J is TRBJ1-1 and V is TRBV2; possible D gene TRBD1, 6 bases. CDR1 is SNHLY, CDR2 FYNNEI, per germline. The CDR3 is made up of 15 amino acids. The V and J ends lost 4 bases and 3 bases respectively, with 15 bases between them. CDR3 region: CASSVGGIADTEAFF. DNA for the CDR3: TGTGCCAGCAGTGTAGGGGGGATCGCGGACACTGAAGCTTTCTTT. Full variable domain (missing parts from reference TRBV2 and TRBJ1-1): EPEVTQTPSHQVTQMGQEVILRCVPISNHLYFYWYRQILGQKVEFLVSFYNNEISEKSEIFDDQFSVERPDGSNFTLKIRSTKLEDSAMYFCASSVGGIADTEAFFGQGTRLTVV.

The chain combines TRBV19 with TRBJ1-3; D is perhaps TRBD1 (6 bases). Germline CDR1 LNHDA, CDR2 SQIVND (reference sequence). Trimming took 5 bases from V and 2 from J, leaving 10 bases between them. The CDR3 is 14 amino acids. CDR3 amino acids: CASSSRTAGNTIYF. The CDR3 DNA follows: TGTGCCAGTAGTTCCCGGACAGCTGGAAACACCATATATTTT.

V usage is TRBV11-2 and J usage is TRBJ2-7, with 9 bases that match TRBD1. Germline CDR1 SGHAT, CDR2 FQNNGV. The CDR3 extends over 15 amino acids. The V gene end was trimmed by 5 bases and the J gene end by 2 bases; junction bases not matched to a gene: 7. In nucleotides, the CDR3 is TGTGCCAGCAGCGCCGGACAGGGGTCCCCCTACGAGCAGTACTTC. Translated: CASSAGQGSPYEQYF. Based on the CDR3 plus reference TRBV11-2 and TRBJ2-7, the full variable domain is EAGVAQSPRYKIIEKRQSVAFWCNPISGHATLYWYQQILGQGPKLLIQFQNNGVVDDSQLPKDRFSAERLKGVDSTLKIQPAKLEDSAVYLCASSAGQGSPYEQYFGPGTRLTVT.

The chain joins TRBV11-2 to TRBJ2-2, with D uncertain. Trimming shortened V by 4 bases and J by 6 bases, and 9 bases separated the two germline ends. Germline assignment: CDR1 SGHAT and CDR2 FQNNGV. This CDR3 has 13 amino acids. Here the CDR3 reads CASSSLEAGELFF. CDR3 DNA: TGTGCCAGCAGCTCCCTCGAGGCCGGGGAGCTGTTTTTT.

The V and J genes are TRBV5-4 and TRBJ2-6; D is possibly TRBD2 (5 bases). The CDR3 contains 16 residues. Per the germline V gene, CDR1 is SGHNT and CDR2 is YYREEE (reference sequence). The V and J ends lost 3 bases and 0 bases respectively, with 10 bases between them. CDR3 residues: CASSSGRDSGANVLTF. The CDR3 DNA reads as TGTGCCAGCAGCTCTGGCCGGGACTCTGGGGCCAACGTCCTGACTTTC.